The 14 T cell receptor beta chains in this list originate from one sample, sequenced in a study of T cell responses to AZD1222 COVID-19 vaccine. Sequencing was performed with immunoSEQ multiplex PCR; in TCRdb, only in-frame clones are kept and a portion is missing. The sample has 100,000 or so clones, approximately 90% seen once; the top ten hold over 3%. The sample in question was peripheral blood, obtained on day 0 of AZD1222 vaccination. All receptors come from an adult in good health.

This clone was picked up a small number of times. The same CDR3 also results from other DNA sequences found in this sample. The chain employs TRBV6-5 and TRBJ1-6; D is ambiguous. CDR1 and CDR2 (germline): MNHEY, SVGAGI. The V gene lost 1 base and the J gene lost 10 bases, with 5 bases spanning the gap. This CDR3 region has 12 residues. The CDR3 protein is CASSYLGSPLHF. Here the CDR3 DNA reads TGTGCCAGCAGTTACTTGGGGTCACCCCTCCACTTT.

This chain uses TRBV24-1 with TRBJ1-2, with D tentatively TRBD1 (5 bases). The CDR3 consists of 14 residues. Trimming took 3 bases from V and 3 from J, leaving 10 bases between them. CDR1 is KGHDR, CDR2 SFDVKD, per germline. The CDR3 region is CATSDPQGYYGYTF. DNA for the CDR3: TGTGCCACCAGTGATCCTCAGGGTTACTATGGCTACACCTTC.

The chain combines TRBV5-1 with TRBJ2-2; 7 nucleotides line up with TRBD1. J gave up 1 base and V 4 bases, and 4 bases lay outside the gene matches. Germline assignment: CDR1 SGHRS and CDR2 YFSETQ. The CDR3 contains 15 residues. The DNA for the CDR3 is TGCGCCAGCAGCCCGCGGACAGGGAACACCGGGGAGCTGTTTTTT. Translated: CASSPRTGNTGELFF.

V and J are TRBV12-3 or TRBV12-4 and TRBJ1-1, with D possibly being TRBD1 (5 bases). V dropped 3 bases and J dropped 6 bases, with 11 bases sitting between them. The CDR3 is 13 amino acids. The CDR3, as DNA: TGTGCCAGCAGTTTGAACCAGGGATCTGAAGCTTTCTTT. It is translated as CASSLNQGSEAFF.

The V call is TRBV19, the J call TRBJ1-1; the D is unclear. CDR1 is LNHDA, CDR2 SQIVND, per germline (reference sequence). The CDR3 length is 14 residues. V was pared by 3 bases and J by 1 base, with 9 bases between. In DNA, the CDR3 is TGTGCCAGTAGTATCGGCGGAGGGAACACTGAAGCTTTCTTT. Its translation is CASSIGGGNTEAFF. Variable domain in full (rest from reference TRBV19 and TRBJ1-1): DGGITQSPKYLFRKEGQNVTLSCEQNLNHDAMYWYRQDPGQGLRLIYYSQIVNDFQKGDIAEGYSVSREKKESFPLTVTSAQKNPTAFYLCASSIGGGNTEAFFGQGTRLTVV.

This chain joins TRBV10-3 and TRBJ1-5; TRBD1 matches 7 bases. V lost 6 bases, J lost 9 bases, and 8 bases stayed unmatched. The CDR3 is 13 amino acids. Germline CDR1 reads ENHRY; CDR2 reads SYGVKD. The CDR3 loop reads CAIRTDRQGPQHF. The DNA of the CDR3 is TGTGCCATCAGGACGGACAGGCAAGGGCCCCAGCATTTT.

The rearrangement uses TRBV9 and TRBJ2-5; maybe TRBD1 (6 bases). V lost 4 bases and J 3 bases, leaving 19 bases between the germline ends. Germline-derived CDR1 and CDR2 are SGDLS and YYNGEE. The CDR3 extends over 16 amino acids. CDR3 residues: CASSSTSGASEETQYF. CDR3 nucleotides: TGTGCCAGCAGCTCTACGTCAGGGGCTTCGGAAGAGACCCAGTACTTC.

This sequence joins TRBV7-3 and TRBJ2-2, with no clear D. The CDR3 is 14 residues long. Germline values: CDR1 SGHTA, CDR2 FQGTGA. Trimming took off 0 bases at V and 2 bases at J, with 4 bases between the two ends. The CDR3 DNA is TGTGCCAGCAGCTTAACACCTAACACCGGGGAGCTGTTTTTT. Translating it yields CASSLTPNTGELFF.

The V call is TRBV6-1, the J call TRBJ2-1; D ambiguous. This CDR3 spans 15 amino acids. Germline CDR1 MNHNS, CDR2 SASEGT. The ends were cut back, 2 bases at V and 6 bases at J, with 14 bases in the middle. The CDR3 is CASSESWPPVNEQFF. CDR3 nucleotide sequence: TGTGCCAGCAGTGAATCGTGGCCTCCGGTCAATGAGCAGTTCTTC.

V is TRBV7-2 and J is TRBJ2-5, with D unresolved. The CDR3 has 13 residues. Germline loops: CDR1 SGHTA, CDR2 FQGNSA. Between the trimmed V and J ends, which lost 7 bases and 1 base, there was a span of 10 bases. CDR3 nucleotide sequence: TGTGCCAGCACCCAAAGTCCCCAAGAGACCCAGTACTTC. Translated, it gives CASTQSPQETQYF. Looking up the rest from reference TRBV7-2 and TRBJ2-5 gives the full variable domain: GAGVSQSPSNKVTEKGKDVELRCDPISGHTALYWYRQSLGQGLEFLIYFQGNSAPDKSGLPSDRFSAERTGGSVSTLTIQRTQQEDSAVYLCASTQSPQETQYFGPGTRLLVL.

The rearrangement links TRBV5-1 to TRBJ1-3; D may be TRBD1 (6 bases). This CDR3 contains 15 residues. Germline V CDR1 and CDR2: SGHRS, YFSETQ. Between the trimmed V and J ends, which lost 3 bases and 0 bases, there was a span of 10 bases. The CDR3 loop is CASSSSGVSGNTIYF. The CDR3 DNA follows: TGCGCCAGCAGCTCCTCAGGGGTCTCTGGAAACACCATATATTTT.

This chain uses TRBV4-2 with TRBJ2-3; possible D gene TRBD2, 5 bases. Per germline, CDR1 LGHNA and CDR2 YNFKEQ. The V end lost 2 bases, the J end lost 2 bases, and 8 bases lay between the germline ends. The CDR3 is 14 amino acids. This chain's CDR3 is CASSQTTNTDTQYF. DNA of the CDR3: TGTGCCAGCAGCCAAACGACTAACACAGATACGCAGTATTTT.

This clone appeared once. The CDR3, as DNA: TGTGCCAGCAGCTTCAGGCAGGGAGATACGCAGTATTTT. As protein: CASSFRQGDTQYF. This chain joins TRBV7-2 and TRBJ2-3; D perhaps matches TRBD1 (5 bases). Germline V gene data show CDR1 as SGHTA and CDR2 as FQGNSA. V lost 3 bases, J lost 5 bases, and 9 bases lay in between. The CDR3 is 13 amino acids.

The rearrangement joins TRBV18 to TRBJ1-2, with D tentatively TRBD1 (5 bases). From germline, CDR1 is KGHSH and CDR2 LQKENI. This CDR3 is 14 amino acids long. The V end lost 3 bases, the J end lost 5 bases, and 13 bases lay between the germline ends. The CDR3 DNA is TGTGCCAGCTCACCCTCAGGGACTGCTTATGGCTACACCTTC. Translated: CASSPSGTAYGYTF.